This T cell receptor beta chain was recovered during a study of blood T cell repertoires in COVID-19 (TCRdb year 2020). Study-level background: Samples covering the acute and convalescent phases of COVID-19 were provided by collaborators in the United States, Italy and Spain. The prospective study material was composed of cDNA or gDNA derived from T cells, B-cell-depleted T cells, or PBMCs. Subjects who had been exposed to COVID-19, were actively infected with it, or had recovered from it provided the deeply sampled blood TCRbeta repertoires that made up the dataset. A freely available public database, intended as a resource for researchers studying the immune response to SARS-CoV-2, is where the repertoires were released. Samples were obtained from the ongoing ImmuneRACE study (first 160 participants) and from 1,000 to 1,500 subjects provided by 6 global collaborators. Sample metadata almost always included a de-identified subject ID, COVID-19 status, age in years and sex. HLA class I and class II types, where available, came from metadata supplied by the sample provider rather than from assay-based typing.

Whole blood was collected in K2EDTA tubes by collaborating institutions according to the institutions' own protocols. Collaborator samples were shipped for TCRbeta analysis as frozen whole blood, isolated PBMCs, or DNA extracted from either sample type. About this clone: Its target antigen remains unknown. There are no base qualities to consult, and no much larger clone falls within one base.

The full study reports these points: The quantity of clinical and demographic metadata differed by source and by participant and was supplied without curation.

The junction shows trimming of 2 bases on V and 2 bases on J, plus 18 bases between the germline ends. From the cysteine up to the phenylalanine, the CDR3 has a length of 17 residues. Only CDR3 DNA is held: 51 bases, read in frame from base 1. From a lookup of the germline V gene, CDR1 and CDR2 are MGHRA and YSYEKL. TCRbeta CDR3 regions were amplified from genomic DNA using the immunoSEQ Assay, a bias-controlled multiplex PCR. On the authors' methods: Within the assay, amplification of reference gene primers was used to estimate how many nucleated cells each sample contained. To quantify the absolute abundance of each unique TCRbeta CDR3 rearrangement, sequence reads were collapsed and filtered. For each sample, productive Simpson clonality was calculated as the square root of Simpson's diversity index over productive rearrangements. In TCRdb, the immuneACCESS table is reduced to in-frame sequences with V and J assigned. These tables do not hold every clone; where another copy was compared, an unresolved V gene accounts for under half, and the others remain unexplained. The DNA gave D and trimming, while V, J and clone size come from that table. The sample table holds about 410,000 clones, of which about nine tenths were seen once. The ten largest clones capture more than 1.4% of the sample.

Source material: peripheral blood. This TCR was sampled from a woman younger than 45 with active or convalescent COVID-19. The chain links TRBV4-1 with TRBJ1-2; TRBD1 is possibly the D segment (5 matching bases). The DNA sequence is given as TGCGCCAGCAGCCAACATATTAACTCAGGGTGGAACTATGGCTACACCTTC. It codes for CASSQHINSGWNYGYTF.